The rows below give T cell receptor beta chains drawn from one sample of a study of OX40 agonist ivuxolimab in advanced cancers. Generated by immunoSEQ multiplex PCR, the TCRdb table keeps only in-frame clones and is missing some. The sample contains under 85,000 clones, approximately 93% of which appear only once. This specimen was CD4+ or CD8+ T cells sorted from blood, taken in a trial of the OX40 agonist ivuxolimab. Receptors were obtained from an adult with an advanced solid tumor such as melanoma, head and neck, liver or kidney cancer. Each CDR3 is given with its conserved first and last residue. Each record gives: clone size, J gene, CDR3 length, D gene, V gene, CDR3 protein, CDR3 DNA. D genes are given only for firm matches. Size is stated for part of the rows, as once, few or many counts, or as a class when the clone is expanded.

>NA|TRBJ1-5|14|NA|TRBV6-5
CASSFSGGNQPQHF
TGTGCCAGCAGTTTTTCGGGAGGCAATCAGCCCCAGCATTTT
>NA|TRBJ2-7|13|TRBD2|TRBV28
CASSLSGRGEQYF
TGTGCCAGCAGTTTAAGCGGGAGGGGCGAGCAGTACTTC
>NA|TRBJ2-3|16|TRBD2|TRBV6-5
CASSFDSGGAADTQYF
TGTGCCAGCAGTTTCGATAGCGGGGGGGCCGCAGATACGCAGTATTTT
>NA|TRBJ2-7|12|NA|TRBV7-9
CASSTAIYEQYF
TGTGCCAGCAGCACGGCTATCTACGAGCAGTACTTC
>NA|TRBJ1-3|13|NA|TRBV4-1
CASSQTAGNTIYF
TGCGCCAGCAGCCAAACAGCCGGGAACACCATATATTTT
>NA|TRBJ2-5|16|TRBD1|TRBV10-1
CASTKRNRGRLETQYF
TGCGCCAGCACTAAAAGGAATAGGGGGCGTCTGGAGACCCAGTACTTC
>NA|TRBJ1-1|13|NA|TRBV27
CASSLPGGTEAFF
TGTGCCAGCAGTTTGCCCGGGGGGACTGAAGCTTTCTTT
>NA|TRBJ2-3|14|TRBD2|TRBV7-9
CASSLGREVDTQYF
TGTGCCAGCAGCCTAGGGCGGGAGGTAGATACGCAGTATTTT
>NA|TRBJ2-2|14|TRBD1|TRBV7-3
CASSPGQSAGELFF
TGTGCCAGCAGCCCGGGACAGTCAGCCGGGGAGCTGTTTTTT
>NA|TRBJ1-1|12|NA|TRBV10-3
CAISRVDTEAFF
TGTGCCATCTCGAGGGTGGACACTGAAGCTTTCTTT
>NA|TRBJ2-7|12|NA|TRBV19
CASSPGTREQYF
TGTGCCAGTAGTCCAGGGACGAGAGAGCAGTACTTC
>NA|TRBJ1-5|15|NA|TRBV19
CASSMGRGKVQPQHF
TGTGCCAGTAGTATGGGGAGGGGGAAGGTTCAGCCCCAGCATTTT
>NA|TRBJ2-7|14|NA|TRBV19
CASSSAGGPVEQYF
TGTGCCAGTAGTTCCGCAGGGGGGCCCGTCGAGCAGTACTTC
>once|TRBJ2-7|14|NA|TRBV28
CASRPDGLTYEQYF
TGTGCCAGCAGACCGGACGGACTAACCTACGAGCAGTACTTC
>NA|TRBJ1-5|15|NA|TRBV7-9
CASSLQDNRNQPQHF
TGTGCCAGCAGCTTACAAGACAACCGCAATCAGCCCCAGCATTTT
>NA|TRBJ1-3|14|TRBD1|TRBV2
CASSLGTGSDTIYF
TGTGCCAGCAGCCTAGGGACAGGGTCGGACACCATATATTTT
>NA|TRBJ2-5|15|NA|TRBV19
CASSPRGRDQETQYF
TGTGCCAGTAGTCCAAGAGGACGGGATCAAGAGACCCAGTACTTC
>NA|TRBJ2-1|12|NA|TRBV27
CASSPRGGEQFF
TGTGCCAGCAGTCCGAGGGGCGGTGAGCAGTTCTTC
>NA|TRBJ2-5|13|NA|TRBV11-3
CASSLGTGETQYF
TGTGCCAGCAGCTTAGGGACCGGAGAGACCCAGTACTTC
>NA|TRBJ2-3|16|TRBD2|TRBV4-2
CASSPRAGGEADTQYF
TGTGCCAGCAGCCCTAGAGCGGGAGGGGAGGCAGATACGCAGTATTTT
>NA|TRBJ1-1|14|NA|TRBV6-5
CASSYSGRHTEAFF
TGTGCCAGCAGTTACTCGGGTAGGCACACTGAAGCTTTCTTT
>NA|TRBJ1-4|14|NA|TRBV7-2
CASSSGSPGEKLFF
TGTGCCAGCAGCTCCGGATCACCCGGTGAAAAACTGTTTTTT
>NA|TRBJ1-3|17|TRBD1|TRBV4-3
CASSQDLAGQGINTIYF
TGCGCCAGCAGCCAAGATTTAGCGGGACAGGGGATAAACACCATATATTTT
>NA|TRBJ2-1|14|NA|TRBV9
CASSVVGSYNEQFF
TGTGCCAGCAGCGTAGTTGGCTCCTACAATGAGCAGTTCTTC
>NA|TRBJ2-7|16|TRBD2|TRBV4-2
CASSQEHAGGSYEQYF
TGTGCCAGCAGCCAAGAGCACGCGGGAGGGTCCTACGAGCAGTACTTC
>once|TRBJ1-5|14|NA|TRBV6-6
CASSYEPYNQPQHF
TGTGCCAGCAGTTACGAGCCATACAATCAGCCCCAGCATTTT
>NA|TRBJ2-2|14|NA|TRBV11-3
CASSREANTGELFF
TGTGCCAGCAGCCGAGAAGCGAACACCGGGGAGCTGTTTTTT
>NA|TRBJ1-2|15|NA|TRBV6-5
CASSQQSLFRLGYTF
TGTGCCAGCAGCCAGCAGAGTCTATTCCGTCTTGGCTACACCTTC
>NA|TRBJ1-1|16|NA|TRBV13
CASSLAGGDLNTEAFF
TGTGCCAGCAGCTTAGCTGGGGGCGACTTGAACACTGAAGCTTTCTTT
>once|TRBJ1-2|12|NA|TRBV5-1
CASTMDDYGYTF
TGCGCCAGCACGATGGACGACTATGGCTACACCTTC
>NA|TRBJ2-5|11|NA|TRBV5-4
CASSLVGTQYF
TGTGCCAGCAGCTTGGTGGGGACCCAGTACTTC
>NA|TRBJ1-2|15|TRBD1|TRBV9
CASSVSGTETYGYTF
TGTGCCAGCAGCGTATCCGGGACAGAAACGTATGGCTACACCTTC
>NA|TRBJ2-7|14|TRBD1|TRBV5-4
CASRIQGALYEQYF
TGTGCCAGCAGAATACAGGGGGCGCTTTACGAGCAGTACTTC
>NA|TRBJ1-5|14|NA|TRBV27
CASSSGDDNQPQHF
TGTGCCAGCAGTAGCGGTGACGACAATCAGCCCCAGCATTTT
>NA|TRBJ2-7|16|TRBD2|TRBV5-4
CASSLGVAGGAYEQYF
TGTGCCAGCAGCTTGGGAGTAGCGGGAGGGGCCTACGAGCAGTACTTC
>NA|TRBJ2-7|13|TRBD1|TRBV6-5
CASGRTGVHEQYF
TGTGCCAGCGGGAGGACAGGGGTCCACGAGCAGTACTTC
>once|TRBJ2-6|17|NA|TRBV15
CATSRDRGGSGANVLTF
TGTGCCACCAGCAGAGACAGGGGGGGCTCTGGGGCCAACGTCCTGACTTTC
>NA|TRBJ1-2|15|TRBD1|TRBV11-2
CASSPTGTGYYGYTF
TGTGCCAGCAGCCCGACCGGGACAGGGTACTATGGCTACACCTTC
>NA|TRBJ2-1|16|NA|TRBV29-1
CSVEALRGPSYNEQFF
TGCAGCGTTGAAGCCCTTCGGGGGCCTTCCTACAATGAGCAGTTCTTC
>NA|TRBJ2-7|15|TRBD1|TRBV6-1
CASSERDREYYEQYF
TGTGCCAGCAGTGAACGGGACAGGGAGTACTACGAGCAGTACTTC
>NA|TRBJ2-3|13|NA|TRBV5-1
CASSEGWGDTQYF
TGCGCCAGCAGTGAGGGGTGGGGAGATACGCAGTATTTT
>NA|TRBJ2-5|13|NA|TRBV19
CASSIGTPTTQYF
TGTGCCAGTAGTATCGGTACCCCTACGACCCAGTACTTC
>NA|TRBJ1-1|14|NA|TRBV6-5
CASIPQGVGTEAFF
TGTGCCAGCATCCCCCAGGGTGTGGGCACTGAAGCTTTCTTT
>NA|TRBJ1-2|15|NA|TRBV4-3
CASSQDSRSNYGYTF
TGCGCCAGCAGCCAAGACTCCAGGTCCAACTATGGCTACACCTTC
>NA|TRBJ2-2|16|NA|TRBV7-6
CASSFPGRTNTGELFF
TGTGCCAGCAGCTTCCCGGGACGGACGAACACCGGGGAGCTGTTTTTT
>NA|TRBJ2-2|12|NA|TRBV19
CASNRNTGELFF
TGTGCCAGTAATAGAAACACCGGGGAGCTGTTTTTT
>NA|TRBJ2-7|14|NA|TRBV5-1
CASSAPEGPYEQYF
TGCGCCAGCAGCGCCCCGGAGGGTCCCTACGAGCAGTACTTC
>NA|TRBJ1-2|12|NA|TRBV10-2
CASSDSVDGYTF
TGCGCCAGCAGTGACTCAGTTGATGGCTACACCTTC
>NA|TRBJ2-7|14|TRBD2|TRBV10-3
CAISDGDSGSEQYF
TGTGCCATCAGTGATGGTGATAGCGGGAGCGAGCAGTACTTC
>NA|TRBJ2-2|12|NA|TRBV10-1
CASSGGTGELFF
TGCGCCAGCAGTGGGGGGACCGGGGAGCTGTTTTTT